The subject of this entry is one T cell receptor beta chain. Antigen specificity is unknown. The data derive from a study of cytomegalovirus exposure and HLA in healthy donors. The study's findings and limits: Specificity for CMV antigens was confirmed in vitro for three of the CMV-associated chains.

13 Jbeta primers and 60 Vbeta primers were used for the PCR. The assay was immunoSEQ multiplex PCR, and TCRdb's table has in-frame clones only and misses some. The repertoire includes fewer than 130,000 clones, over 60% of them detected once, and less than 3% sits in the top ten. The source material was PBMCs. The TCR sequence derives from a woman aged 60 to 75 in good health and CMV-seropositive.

CDR3: CASSPRQGPDTQYF. For the CDR3, the DNA is TGTGCCAGCTCACCCCGCCAGGGGCCAGATACGCAGTATTTT. The chain has TRBV18 and TRBJ2-3, with D perhaps TRBD1 (6 bases). The CDR3 extends over 14 amino acids. V lost 3 bases, J lost 4 bases, and 11 bases lay in between. Germline CDR1 is KGHSH and CDR2 is LQKENI.